This T cell receptor beta chain came from a study of shared clonotypes between healthy human individuals (dated by TCRdb to about 2020). A note on the overall study: Three men and a couple of women, aged 18 to 49 years, made up the cohort. For each donor, CD4 naive and CD4 memory were each given three plates, CD8 naive was given two plates, and CD8 memory was given one plate. Blood TCR repertoires of about 5 healthy adults were deeply sequenced to estimate repertoire size and the extent of clonotype sharing between individuals. To increase sequencing depth and limit assay-specific biases, different laboratories used diverse techniques to prepare libraries and sequence TCR repertoires. Leukapheresis yielded between about 0.94 and 8.9 billion PBMCs per donor. Points the paper makes about the study in general: Sampling was limited to blood, and TCR repertoires in tissue likely differ from TCR repertoires in blood. Rarefaction of sorted-subset datasets indicated incomplete sequencing despite the large sequencing depth. Approximately 4.8% of naive CD4, 3% to 4% of naive CD8, 2.3% of memory CD4, and 0.4% of memory CD8 clonotypes were shared across a few donors. The genetic and exposure-history diversity represented was limited by the small number of donors. Estimated clonotype richness was generally larger for naive than for memory subsets. Compared with non-shared clonotypes, the clonotypes found in all four sorted-subset donors had higher generation probabilities. Based on pairwise subsampling, the degree of clonotype sharing among donors was expected to be affected by sequencing depth.

Using the deep immunoSEQ assay, multiplex PCR amplified TCR CDR3 regions from genomic DNA. Extracted genomic DNA from each cell subset was distributed evenly across all wells of several immunoSEQ 96-well plates, and each plate was treated as a replicate. For sorted subsets, around 0.2 ug of genomic DNA, equivalent to 25,000 to 35,000 T cell genomes, went into each replicate PCR. The purified libraries were quantified using a Qubit 3.0 fluorometer, sized with a Bioanalyzer 2100, and then quantified again using the KAPA Library Quantification kit. Each immunoSEQ 96-well plate was sequenced on its own single-read 150-cycle Illumina NextSeq 550 flow cell. As for the authors' bioinformatics: Because the immunoSEQ output held only junctional sequences and lacked quality scores, the filtering could not match the filtering applied to full-length reads. Sequences were annotated with PyIR, a Python wrapper for IgBLAST v1.9, and V/J genes and CDR3 were assigned using IMGT germline references. Reads were removed for weak V/J assignments (E-value above 1e-6), missing CDR3, stop codons, out-of-frame junctions, or ambiguous translated residues. V3J clonotypes were defined by identical inferred V gene, J gene, and CDR3 amino acid sequence. To compute the percentage overlap between repertoires, the number of shared unique clonotypes was divided by the size of the smaller repertoire. Richness of each repertoire was evaluated using RTK rarefaction, the Chao1 estimator, and Recon v2.1 estimates of unobserved clonotypes. Generation probabilities for all TCRbeta clonotypes obtained by the gDNA method from a few donors were computed using OLGA. TCRdb limited this immuneACCESS table to in-frame rearrangements with V and J called. A share of clones is missing; checked studies link under half to unresolved V genes, and the rest is unexplained. That table is the source of V, J and clone size, and D and trimming were worked out from the DNA. The sample has around 95,000 clones on record, roughly two thirds of them singletons. The ten largest clones add up to over 35% of the sample.

The donors were healthy, HIV-negative adults who had no recently reported acute infections or vaccinations. Every donor was a Caucasian adult living in Nashville, Tennessee, USA. CD8 memory samples combined magnetically selected CD45RO+ cells with CCR7-negative CD45RA+ effector memory (TemRA) cells. After blood collection by leukapheresis, PBMCs were isolated using Ficoll-Histopaque density gradient centrifugation and then cryopreserved in the vapor phase of liquid nitrogen. Analytical flow cytometry was used to check the purity and quantity of every magnetically sorted T cell population. Genomic DNA was isolated from every sorted fraction and measured by UV absorbance on a Nanodrop 2000c. In regard to this clone: It lacks a known antigen. The record has no base qualities; no much larger clone is one base away.

This TCR was recovered from a man aged 25-40 years in good health. Sequenced input: memory CD8+ T cells sorted from blood. The cell subset or site label on this specimen signifies: CD45RO+ cells pooled with CCR7-negative TemRA cells.

The DNA sequence is given as TGTGCCAGCTCACCGGACAGGGCAGAAGCTTTCTTT. It translates as CASSPDRAEAFF. The chain couples TRBV18 to TRBJ1-1, with 8 middle bases fitting TRBD1. For this chain, trimming is 3 bases at the V end and 8 bases at the J end, and the number of junction bases without a gene match is 2. CDR1 and CDR2 are drawn from the germline V gene: KGHSH, LQKENI. CDR3 length: 12 amino acids, cysteine to phenylalanine. Here the CDR3 DNA is all that survives: 36 bases in frame from base 1.